This T cell receptor (beta chain) came from a study of cytomegalovirus exposure and HLA in healthy donors. Turning to the study itself: As released early, the data held 80 million to 90 million unique TCRs from HLA-typed donors. Clustering assigned about 79% of the approximately 400 genotyped donors to the Caucasian-associated ancestry cluster. Study results and caveats: Immune exposure information comprised only CMV serostatus.

The PCR used 60 Vbeta and 13 Jbeta primers. Profiling relied on immunoSEQ multiplex PCR, and the TCRdb table lists in-frame clones only, not all of them. This sample carries nearly 110,000 clones, about four fifths of them seen once, and the ten largest clones take approximately 2.4%. The CDR3 is made up of 16 amino acids. The germline V gene encodes CDR1 SEHNR and CDR2 FQNEAQ (reference sequence). The V end was cut by 4 bases, the J end by 5 bases, with 20 bases between. As for this clone: Its antigen is undetermined.

What was sequenced was PBMCs. The TCR comes from a man aged 30 to 39 in good health and CMV-seropositive. The chain carries TRBV7-9 and TRBJ1-1; a possible D gene is TRBD1 (5 bases). CDR3: CASSSPSEGAWTEAFF. The CDR3 DNA reads as TGTGCCAGCAGCTCCCCCAGCGAAGGGGCATGGACTGAAGCTTTCTTT. The entire variable domain, with the rest obtained from reference TRBV7-9 and TRBJ1-1, is as follows: DTGVSQNPRHKITKRGQNVTFRCDPISEHNRLYWYRQTLGQGPEFLTYFQNEAQLEKSRLLSDRFSAERPKGSFSTLEIQRTEQGDSAMYLCASSSPSEGAWTEAFFGQGTRLTVV.